The clone carrying this T cell receptor (beta chain) was seen ten or more times. Its antigen is as yet unknown. Prior to thyroid surgery, none of the patients had received any treatment. Original processing notes: The study's classifier, a distant-metastasis tool for papillary thyroid cancer, was built using CDR3 differences across clinicopathological groups. TCRdb reanalyzed the PCR reads via MiXCR. In this record, the V and J calls reflect TCRdb's handling and not the investigators' own analysis. The sample shows roughly 55,000 clones, about 16% of them seen only once. The data derive from a study of metastatic and nonmetastatic thyroid tumors. Study-level information: Comparison of repertoires was carried out across blood and tumor or nodule tissue from malignant and benign thyroid patients. General study results and limits: Patients with malignant thyroid tumors reportedly had significantly higher TCR beta diversity than those with benign nodules, in blood and tumor.

CDR3 length: 15 amino acids. V dropped 7 bases and J dropped 4; count of bases not matched to a gene: 11. Germline V CDR1 and CDR2: MDHEN, SYDVKM. The sequencing sample was made of blood. The sequence came from a male donor with papillary thyroid cancer or a benign thyroid nodule (not recorded which). Some clones in this sample may be carry-over from other donors' samples. V usage is TRBV28 and J usage is TRBJ2-3; 7 bases map to TRBD1. The CDR3, as DNA: TGTGCCAGCACCTCGGGCGGGCAGGGGGCAGATACGCAGTATTTT. Translation gives CASTSGGQGADTQYF.